The sequence of this T cell receptor beta chain was determined in a study of CXCR3-negative and CXCR3-positive naive CD8 T cells. Across the whole study: Summed over all libraries, TRB reads came to about 140 million, with about 1.5 +/- 0.3 million per library.

Of note for this clonotype: Its antigen is unknown.

TRB cDNA was prepared as libraries by UMI-labeled 5' RACE. TCRdb reprocessed the 5' RACE reads, keeping one entry per CDR3 protein, no DNA. The record lists roughly 140,000 distinct CDR3 sequences, of which the ten most abundant hold around 0.3%. Study results and caveats: CXCR3-positive naive cells had more hydrophobic TRB CDR3s than CXCR3-negative naive cells.

The germline gives CDR1 ENHRY, CDR2 SYGVKD. The CDR3 has 15 residues. The V and J genes are TRBV10-3 and TRBJ2-1; TCRdb reports TRBD1, a call that lacks DNA to check it against. The sequenced material came from naive CXCR3+ CD8+ T cells from blood. Subset reported: CD45RO-CCR7+CD27+CD95- naive CD8+ T cells expressing CXCR3 (TNR3+). The source of this sequence is a human donor in good health. Some clones in this sample may be carry-over from other donors' samples. CDR3 sequence reads: CAISEDRTSGDEQFF.